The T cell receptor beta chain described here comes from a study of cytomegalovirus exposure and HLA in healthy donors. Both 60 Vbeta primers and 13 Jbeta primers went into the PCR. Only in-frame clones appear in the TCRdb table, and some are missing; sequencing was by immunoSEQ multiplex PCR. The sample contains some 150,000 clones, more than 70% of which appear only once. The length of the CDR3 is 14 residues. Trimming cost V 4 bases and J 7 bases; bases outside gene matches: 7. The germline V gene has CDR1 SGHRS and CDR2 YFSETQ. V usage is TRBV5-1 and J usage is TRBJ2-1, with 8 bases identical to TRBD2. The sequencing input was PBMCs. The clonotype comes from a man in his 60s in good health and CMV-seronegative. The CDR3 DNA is TGCGCCAGCAGCGATCGGGGGGGGCCTAATGAGCAGTTCTTC. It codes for CASSDRGGPNEQFF. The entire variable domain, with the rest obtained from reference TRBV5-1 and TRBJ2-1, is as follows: KAGVTQTPRYLIKTRGQQVTLSCSPISGHRSVSWYQQTPGQGLQFLFEYFSETQRNKGNFPGRFSGRQFSNSRSEMNVSTLELGDSALYLCASSDRGGPNEQFFGPGTRLTVL.